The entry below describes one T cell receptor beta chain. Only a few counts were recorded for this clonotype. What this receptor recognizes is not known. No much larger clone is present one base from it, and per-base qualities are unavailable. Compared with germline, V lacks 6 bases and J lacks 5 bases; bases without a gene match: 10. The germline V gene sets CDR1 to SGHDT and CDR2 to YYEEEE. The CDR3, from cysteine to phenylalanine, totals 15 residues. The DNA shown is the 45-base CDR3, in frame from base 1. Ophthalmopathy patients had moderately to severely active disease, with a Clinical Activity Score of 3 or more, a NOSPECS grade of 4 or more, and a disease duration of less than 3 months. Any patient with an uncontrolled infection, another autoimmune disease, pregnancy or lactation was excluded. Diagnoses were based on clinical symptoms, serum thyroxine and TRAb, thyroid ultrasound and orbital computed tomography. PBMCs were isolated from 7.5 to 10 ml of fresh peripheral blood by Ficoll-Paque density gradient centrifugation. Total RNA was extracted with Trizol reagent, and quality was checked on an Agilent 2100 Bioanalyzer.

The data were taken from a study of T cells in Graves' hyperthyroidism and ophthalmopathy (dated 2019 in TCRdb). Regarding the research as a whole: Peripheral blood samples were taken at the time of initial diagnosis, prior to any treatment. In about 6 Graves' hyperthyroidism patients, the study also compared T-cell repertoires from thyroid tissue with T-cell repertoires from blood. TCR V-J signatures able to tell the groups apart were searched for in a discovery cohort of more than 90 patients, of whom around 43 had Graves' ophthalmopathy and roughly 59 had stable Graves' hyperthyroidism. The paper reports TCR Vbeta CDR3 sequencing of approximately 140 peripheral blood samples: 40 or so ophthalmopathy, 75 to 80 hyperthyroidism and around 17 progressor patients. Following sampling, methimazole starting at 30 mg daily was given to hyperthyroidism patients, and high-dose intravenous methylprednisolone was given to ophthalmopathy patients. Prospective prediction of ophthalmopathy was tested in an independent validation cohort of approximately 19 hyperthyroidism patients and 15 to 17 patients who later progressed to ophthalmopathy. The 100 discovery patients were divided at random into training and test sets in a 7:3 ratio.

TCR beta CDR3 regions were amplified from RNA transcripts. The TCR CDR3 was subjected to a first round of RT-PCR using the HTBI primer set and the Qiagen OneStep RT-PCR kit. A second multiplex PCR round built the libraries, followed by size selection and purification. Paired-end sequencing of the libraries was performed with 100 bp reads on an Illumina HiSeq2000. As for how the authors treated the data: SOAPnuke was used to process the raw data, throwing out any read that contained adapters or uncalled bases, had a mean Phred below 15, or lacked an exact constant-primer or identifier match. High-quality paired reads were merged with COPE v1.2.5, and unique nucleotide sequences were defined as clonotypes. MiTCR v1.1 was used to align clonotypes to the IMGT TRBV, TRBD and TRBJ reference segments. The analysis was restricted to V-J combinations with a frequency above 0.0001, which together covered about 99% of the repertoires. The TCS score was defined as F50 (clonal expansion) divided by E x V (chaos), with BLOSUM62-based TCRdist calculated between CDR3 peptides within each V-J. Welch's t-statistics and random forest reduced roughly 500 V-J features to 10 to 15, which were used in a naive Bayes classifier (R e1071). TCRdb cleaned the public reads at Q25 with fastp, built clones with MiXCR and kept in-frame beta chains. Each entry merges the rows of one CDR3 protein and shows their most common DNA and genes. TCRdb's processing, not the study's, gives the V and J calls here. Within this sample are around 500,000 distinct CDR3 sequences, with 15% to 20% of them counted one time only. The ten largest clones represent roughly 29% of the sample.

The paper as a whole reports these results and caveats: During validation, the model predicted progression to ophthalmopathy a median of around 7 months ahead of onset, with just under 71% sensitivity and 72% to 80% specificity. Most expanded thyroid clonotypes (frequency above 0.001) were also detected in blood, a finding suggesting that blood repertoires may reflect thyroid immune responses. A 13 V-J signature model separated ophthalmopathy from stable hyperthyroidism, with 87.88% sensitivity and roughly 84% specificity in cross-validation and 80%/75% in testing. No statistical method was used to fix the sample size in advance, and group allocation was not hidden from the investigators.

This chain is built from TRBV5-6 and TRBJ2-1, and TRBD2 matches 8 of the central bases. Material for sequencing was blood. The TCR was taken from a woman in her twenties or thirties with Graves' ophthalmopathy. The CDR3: CASTPPASGHNEQFF. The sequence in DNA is TGTGCCAGCACCCCCCCGGCTAGCGGGCACAATGAGCAGTTCTTC. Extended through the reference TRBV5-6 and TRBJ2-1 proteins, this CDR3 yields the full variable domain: DAGVTQSPTHLIKTRGQQVTLRCSPKSGHDTVSWYQQALGQGPQFIFQYYEEEERQRGNFPDRFSGHQFPNYSSELNVNALLLGDSALYLCASTPPASGHNEQFFGPGTRLTVL.